This T cell receptor beta chain was obtained from a study of shared clonotypes between healthy human individuals. This CDR3 has 13 amino acids. The V gene's germline CDR1 is SGDLS and CDR2 YYNGEE. V lost 0 bases and J lost 6, with 9 bases in between. Donors, without exception, were Caucasian adults residing in Nashville, Tennessee. Only in-frame clones appear in the TCRdb table, and some are missing; sequencing was by immunoSEQ multiplex PCR. The data show about 690,000 clones, about 90% seen once. The sample consisted of memory CD8+ T cells from PBMCs. Subset reported: CD45RO+ cells pooled with CCR7-negative TemRA cells. The sequence came from a man in his late teens or twenties in good health. Some clones in this sample may be carry-over from other donors' samples. V gene TRBV9 combines with J gene TRBJ1-2; D not certain. CDR3 region: CASSVGVTDGYTF. The CDR3 nucleotides read TGTGCCAGCAGCGTAGGGGTGACGGATGGCTACACCTTC.